The 10 T cell receptor beta chains below all came from one sample that was sequenced in a study of identical twins. TCRdb reprocessed the 5' RACE reads with MiXCR, giving one entry per CDR3 protein. The profile shows 310,000 or so distinct CDR3 sequences, about 8.3% of them singletons. These records were also assigned to another study, of yellow fever vaccine responses in identical twins.

Input material: memory (CD45RO+) T cells sorted from blood. The origin of the receptors is a woman in her late teens or twenties in good health.

This clonotype was seen many times. This chain joins TRBV29-1 and TRBJ1-2; D ambiguous. Trimming cost V 3 bases and J 7 bases, with 3 bases left between them. Germline V gives CDR1 SQVTM, CDR2 ANQGSEA. The CDR3 sequence is 9 residues long. The CDR3: CSVDGGYTF. CDR3 bases: TGCAGCGTTGATGGTGGCTACACCTTC. The full variable domain, in which reference TRBV29-1 and TRBJ1-2 provide the parts outside the CDR3, is SAVISQKPSRDICQRGTSLTIQCQVDSQVTMMFWYRQQPGQSLTLIATANQGSEATYESGFVIDKFPISRPNLTFSTLTVSNMSPEDSSIYLCSVDGGYTFGSGTRLTVV.

The chain links TRBV7-3 to TRBJ2-5; unclear D gene. CDR1 is SGHTA, CDR2 FQGTGA, per germline. The CDR3 spans 13 residues. Trimming took off 4 bases at V and 0 bases at J, with 6 bases between the two ends. The DNA for the CDR3 is TGTGCCAGCAGCTCCAAGTACCAAGAGACCCAGTACTTC. Residues: CASSSKYQETQYF. The full variable domain, completed using reference TRBV7-3 and TRBJ2-5, is GAGVSQTPSNKVTEKGKYVELRCDPISGHTALYWYRQSLGQGPEFLIYFQGTGAADDSGLPNDRFFAVRPEGSVSTLKIQRTERGDSAVYLCASSSKYQETQYFGPGTRLLVL.

This clonotype has only a few counts. The chain couples TRBV3-1 to TRBJ2-5, with D possibly being TRBD1 (5 bases). Germline lookup yields CDR1 LGHDT and CDR2 YNNKEL (reference sequence). Trimming removed 4 bases at V and 3 bases at J, with 12 bases between. The CDR3 loop spans 14 amino acids. Written as DNA, the CDR3 is TGTGCCAGCAGCCCCTCCCAGGGAAAAGAGACCCAGTACTTC. Translated, it gives CASSPSQGKETQYF.

This clonotype was counted only a few times. This chain joins TRBV5-1 and TRBJ2-5; D is uncertain. The CDR3 runs to 16 residues. Germline assignment: CDR1 SGHRS and CDR2 YFSETQ. The V end lost 0 bases, the J end lost 3 bases, and 15 bases lay between the germline ends. The DNA of the CDR3 is TGCGCCAGCAGCTTGGGGGTACGGGTTCAGGAAGAGACCCAGTACTTC. It codes for CASSLGVRVQEETQYF.

A remark on this clonotype: At one end the junction does not follow the germline gene, possibly because of a read error. The CDR3 region has the DNA TGTGCCAGCATGCGGGACAGGGACAATGAGCAGATCTTC. This encodes CASMRDRDNEQIF. J is TRBJ2-1 and V is TRBV2; 9 bases fit TRBD1. The V gene's germline CDR1 is SNHLY and CDR2 FYNNEI. The CDR3 has 13 amino acids. The variable domain in full, completed from reference TRBV2 and TRBJ2-1, reads EPEVTQTPSHQVTQMGQEVILRCVPISNHLYFYWYRQILGQKVEFLVSFYNNEISEKSEIFDDQFSVERPDGSNFTLKIRSTKLEDSAMYFCASMRDRDNEQIFGPGTRLTVL.

This clonotype appeared many times. V usage is TRBV20-1 and J usage is TRBJ2-1, with TRBD1 matching 8 bases. V was pared by 2 bases and J by 1 base, with 4 bases of the junction left unmatched. CDR1 and CDR2 from the germline V gene are DFQATT and SNEGSKA (reference sequence). This CDR3 has 15 amino acids. The CDR3 reads CSARLGTGSYNEQFF. Here the CDR3 DNA reads TGCAGTGCTAGACTCGGGACAGGTTCCTACAATGAGCAGTTCTTC.

This clonotype came up a few times. The chain carries TRBV20-1 and TRBJ2-7, with TRBD2 matching over 15 bases. The length of the CDR3 is 17 residues. The junction had 9 bases not matched to a gene; V was cut back by 5 bases and J by 1 base. CDR1 is DFQATT and CDR2 is SNEGSKA in the germline V gene (reference sequence). CDR3 sequence (DNA): TGCAGTGCTCCGGGACTAGCGGGAGGCCTCACATCCTACGAGCAGTACTTC. This codes for CSAPGLAGGLTSYEQYF.

This clonotype has a handful of counts. The chain recombines TRBV15 with TRBJ2-3; D is ambiguous. The CDR3 loop spans 13 amino acids. Germline V CDR1 and CDR2: LNHNV, YYDKDF (reference sequence). Trimming removed 0 bases at V and 4 bases at J, with 5 bases between. The CDR3 loop reads CATSRDISDTQYF. As DNA, the CDR3 is TGTGCCACCAGCAGAGATATTTCAGATACGCAGTATTTT.

This clonotype has more than one count but fewer than ten. The rearrangement joins TRBV6-1 to TRBJ2-2; 9 nucleotides agree with TRBD2. With V trimmed by 7 bases and J by 5 bases, 14 bases remained unmatched. The CDR3 runs 17 residues. Germline CDR1 MNHNS, CDR2 SASEGT. The CDR3 protein is CASKGSSGARGTGELFF. CDR3 DNA sequence: TGTGCCAGCAAGGGGTCTAGCGGGGCCCGGGGGACCGGGGAGCTGTTTTTT.

This clonotype was observed a handful of times. The J gene is TRBJ2-2, the V gene TRBV11-2; D unclear. There are 15 residues in the CDR3. In germline, CDR1 is SGHAT, CDR2 FQNNGV. V lost 5 bases, J lost 1 base, and 11 bases lay in between. Here the CDR3 DNA reads TGTGCCAGCAGCCAAGGTGTACTGAACACCGGGGAGCTGTTTTTT. Its translation: CASSQGVLNTGELFF.